This T cell receptor (beta chain) was profiled in a study of blood T cell repertoires in COVID-19. Study in general: The origin of the acute and convalescent COVID-19 samples was the United States, Italy and Spain. PBMCs, B-cell-depleted T cells, or T cells provided the cDNA or gDNA that made up the material.

The authors' processing: Nucleated cell counts were estimated from reference gene primer amplification. Libraries were prepared by immunoSEQ multiplex PCR; TCRdb keeps only in-frame clonotypes and omits some of them. The DNA was the basis for D and trimming; V, J and clone size are from that table. This sample carries over 150,000 clones, around 82% of them seen once, and the ten largest clones take 7% to 9%. Enrollees, about 18 to 89 years old, lived in 24 US areas. In this sample, this clone turned up once. V lost 0 bases, J lost 3 bases, and 9 bases lay in between. CDR1 is SGHRS, CDR2 YFSETQ, per germline. The CDR3 is 14 amino acids.

This receptor was obtained from a man aged 35 to 55 who had recovered from COVID-19. The V and J genes are TRBV5-1 and TRBJ1-1; D remains ambiguous. Sequencing was done on a sample of PBMCs or T cells enriched from blood (not recorded which). The CDR3 spells CASSLAGMDTEAFF. The CDR3 DNA reads TGCGCCAGCAGCTTGGCCGGGATGGACACTGAAGCTTTCTTT. Complete variable domain (other parts from reference TRBV5-1 and TRBJ1-1): KAGVTQTPRYLIKTRGQQVTLSCSPISGHRSVSWYQQTPGQGLQFLFEYFSETQRNKGNFPGRFSGRQFSNSRSEMNVSTLELGDSALYLCASSLAGMDTEAFFGQGTRLTVV.